A selection of T cell receptor beta chains follows, all from one sample in a study of T cell repertoires in cytomegalovirus infection. These receptors have no known antigen. TCRdb itself ran the reads through MiXCR, one entry per CDR3 protein. The repertoire holds nearly 700,000 distinct CDR3 sequences, with about 33% as singletons. Material: cultured PBMCs, obtained from culture after CMV antigen stimulation. The origin of the receptors is a human donor in good health (CMV status not recorded). Some clones in this sample may be carry-over from other donors' samples. Both conserved end residues are part of each CDR3. The D gene is left open where the match is weak. A clone size is listed for some rows: how often the clone was seen (once, few, many), or a class if it is expanded.

clone size	V gene	D gene	J gene	CDR3 protein	CDR3 DNA
-	TRBV14	-	TRBJ1-4	CASSQEPSASRGSEKLFF	TGTGCCAGCAGCCAAGAACCCAGTGCGAGCAGAGGAAGTGAAAAACTGTTTTTT
-	TRBV2	-	TRBJ2-4	CASSRGELAKNIQYF	TGTGCCAGCAGCCGGGGCGAGCTAGCCAAAAACATTCAGTACTTC
-	TRBV30	-	TRBJ1-1	CARRYSLYTEAFF	TGTGCCCGGAGATACAGCTTGTACACTGAAGCTTTCTTT
few	TRBV27	-	TRBJ2-1	CASRGLRGATEQFF	TGTGCCAGCCGGGGCCTTCGGGGGGCGACTGAGCAGTTCTTC
few	TRBV10-3	TRBD1	TRBJ1-2	CAISVRDRVEGYTF	TGTGCCATCAGTGTTCGGGACAGGGTTGAGGGCTACACCTTC
many	TRBV7-2	-	TRBJ2-7	CASSFLGTGYEQYF	TGTGCCAGCAGCTTTCTCGGGACTGGCTACGAGCAGTACTTC
few	TRBV20-1	TRBD2	TRBJ2-7	CSARAPRAGASYEQYF	TGCAGTGCTAGAGCCCCTCGGGCGGGAGCCTCCTACGAGCAGTACTTC
few	TRBV4-3	-	TRBJ1-5	CASSQDWRYTDQPQHF	TGCGCCAGCAGCCAAGATTGGCGTTACACCGATCAGCCCCAGCATTTT
few	TRBV4-3	-	TRBJ1-5	CASSQGASGLHQPQHF	TGCGCCAGCAGCCAGGGAGCATCAGGGCTCCATCAGCCCCAGCATTTT
-	TRBV7-9	-	TRBJ2-7	CASSLLNHEQYF	TGTGCCAGCAGCTTATTAAACCACGAGCAGTACTTC
few	TRBV12-3/TRBV12-4	-	TRBJ1-6	CASSSFWFTYNSPLHF	TGTGCCAGCAGTTCCTTTTGGTTTACCTATAATTCACCCCTCCACTTT
few	TRBV5-4	-	TRBJ2-7	CASSSSTRAYEQYF	TGTGCCAGCAGCTCTTCGACTAGGGCCTACGAGCAGTACTTC
-	TRBV28	-	TRBJ1-5	CASSSGGAGQPQHF	TGTGCCAGCAGTTCAGGAGGGGCAGGCCAGCCCCAGCATTTT
-	TRBV7-8	-	TRBJ1-5	CASSRSYNQPQHF	TGTGCCAGCAGCAGAAGTTACAATCAGCCCCAGCATTTT
-	TRBV10-3	-	TRBJ2-3	CAISGNQGGTDTQYF	TGTGCCATCAGCGGAAATCAGGGCGGCACAGATACGCAGTATTTT
many	TRBV7-2	TRBD2	TRBJ2-7	CASSLAGVAGTSYEQYF	TGTGCCAGCAGCTTAGCGGGAGTAGCGGGCACCTCCTACGAGCAGTACTTC
-	TRBV7-9	TRBD1	TRBJ1-2	CASSPRDREGYTF	TGTGCCAGCAGCCCCCGGGACAGGGAAGGCTACACCTTC
few	TRBV29-1	TRBD2	TRBJ2-7	CSFGTSFYEQYF	TGCAGCTTCGGGACTAGCTTCTACGAGCAGTACTTC
-	TRBV12-3/TRBV12-4	-	TRBJ2-5	CASQETQYF	TGTGCCAGCCAAGAGACCCAGTACTTC
-	TRBV7-9	TRBD1	TRBJ2-7	CASSFSRQGGEQYF	TGTGCCAGCAGCTTTAGTAGACAGGGGGGCGAGCAGTACTTC
-	TRBV7-2	-	TRBJ2-7	CASSLGVVDSTRYEQYF	TGTGCCAGCAGCTTGGGGGTTGTCGACTCCACGCGCTACGAGCAGTACTTC
many	TRBV7-2	-	TRBJ2-5	CASSFQGFRQETQYF	TGTGCCAGCAGCTTTCAGGGATTTCGACAAGAGACCCAGTACTTC
-	TRBV5-6	TRBD1	TRBJ2-7	CASSLGTGGATREQYF	TGTGCCAGCAGCTTGGGGACAGGGGGCGCGACTCGCGAGCAGTACTTC
once	TRBV15	-	TRBJ2-2	CATSREASTTGELFF	TGTGCCACCAGCAGAGAGGCTAGCACAACCGGGGAGCTGTTTTTT
few	TRBV4-2	-	TRBJ1-2	CASSQDIYGGSYGYTF	TGTGCCAGCAGCCAAGATATTTACGGGGGCAGCTATGGCTACACCTTC
-	TRBV28	-	TRBJ2-5	CASRFPSGPPETQYF	TGTGCCAGCAGGTTCCCCAGCGGGCCCCCAGAGACCCAGTACTTC
-	TRBV11-3	-	TRBJ2-1	CASSAEGGTEQFF	TGTGCCAGCAGCGCAGAGGGGGGCACTGAGCAGTTCTTC
-	TRBV7-6	TRBD1	TRBJ1-2	CASSLTGGPNYGYTF	TGTGCCAGCAGCTTAACAGGGGGGCCTAACTATGGCTACACCTTC
many	TRBV7-2	-	TRBJ1-1	CASSFAGVNTEAFF	TGTGCCAGCAGTTTTGCCGGGGTGAACACTGAAGCTTTCTTT
-	TRBV2	-	TRBJ1-3	CASSRGLGNTIYF	TGTGCCAGCAGCAGGGGACTTGGAAACACCATATATTTT
many	TRBV7-2	-	TRBJ2-7	CASSLGTFYEQYF	TGTGCCAGCAGCTTAGGGACTTTCTACGAGCAGTACTTC
many	TRBV7-8	-	TRBJ1-2	CASSLRGTNYGYTF	TGTGCCAGCAGCTTACGGGGAACGAACTATGGCTACACCTTC
-	TRBV20-1	-	TRBJ1-1	CSASLAGVNTEAFF	TGCAGTGCTAGCCTCGCAGGGGTGAACACTGAAGCTTTCTTT
few	TRBV2	-	TRBJ1-5	CASRETGLNQPQHF	TGTGCCAGCAGAGAGACAGGCCTCAATCAGCCCCAGCATTTT
-	TRBV7-1	-	TRBJ1-6	CASSYDGPSPLHF	TGTGCCAGCAGCTATGACGGCCCGTCACCCCTCCACTTT
-	TRBV9	TRBD2	TRBJ2-1	CASSASGGLHNEQFF	TGTGCCAGCAGCGCGTCGGGGGGACTCCACAATGAGCAGTTCTTC
few	TRBV3-1	-	TRBJ2-7	CASSQYISSYEQYF	TGTGCCAGCAGCCAGTACATTAGCTCCTACGAGCAGTACTTC
-	TRBV7-9	-	TRBJ2-5	CASSLGGNGLETQYF	TGTGCCAGCAGCTTAGGAGGGAATGGGCTAGAGACCCAGTACTTC
few	TRBV2	-	TRBJ1-2	CASSEGSPGESGYTF	TGTGCCAGCAGTGAAGGATCTCCAGGGGAATCGGGCTACACCTTC
-	TRBV7-2	-	TRBJ2-7	CASSSSGESTYEQYF	TGTGCCAGCAGCTCAAGCGGAGAGTCCACCTACGAGCAGTACTTC
few	TRBV2	TRBD1	TRBJ2-7	CASRDRAFSYEQYF	TGTGCCAGCAGGGACAGGGCCTTCTCCTACGAGCAGTACTTC
-	TRBV11-2	-	TRBJ1-2	CASSLDILGSGYTF	TGTGCCAGCAGCTTAGATATTTTGGGGAGTGGCTACACCTTC
few	TRBV19	-	TRBJ1-6	CASSMAVNNSPLHF	TGTGCCAGTAGTATGGCAGTTAATAATTCACCCCTCCACTTT
-	TRBV28	-	TRBJ2-7	CASSSPGLGGDEQYF	TGTGCCAGCAGTTCACCGGGCTTGGGCGGGGACGAGCAGTACTTC
-	TRBV6-5	TRBD1	TRBJ2-1	CASTGTGNYNEQFF	TGTGCCAGCACCGGGACAGGGAACTACAATGAGCAGTTCTTC
many	TRBV28	TRBD1	TRBJ2-5	CASSVPGQQETQYF	TGTGCCAGCAGTGTACCGGGACAGCAAGAGACCCAGTACTTC
-	TRBV7-2	TRBD2	TRBJ2-5	CASSFQPGGAGGETQYF	TGTGCCAGCAGCTTCCAGCCAGGGGGAGCGGGGGGGGAGACCCAGTACTTC
few	TRBV10-3	-	TRBJ2-5	CAIRPRDQETQYF	TGTGCCATCAGGCCGCGGGACCAAGAGACCCAGTACTTC
-	TRBV12-3/TRBV12-4	-	TRBJ1-5	CASSLGTAHHQPQHF	TGTGCCAGCAGTTTAGGGACAGCTCACCATCAGCCCCAGCATTTT
many	TRBV7-2	-	TRBJ2-7	CASSLRVSFLYEQYF	TGTGCCAGCAGCTTACGGGTCTCCTTCCTTTACGAGCAGTACTTC
-	TRBV10-3	TRBD1	TRBJ2-3	CAIRAPDRADTQYF	TGTGCCATCAGAGCCCCAGACAGGGCCGATACGCAGTATTTT
many	TRBV7-2	-	TRBJ1-1	CASSLRFPVTEAFF	TGTGCCAGCAGCTTACGATTCCCCGTAACTGAAGCTTTCTTT
many	TRBV7-8	-	TRBJ2-2	CASWALATGELFF	TGTGCCAGCTGGGCCTTGGCCACCGGGGAGCTGTTTTTT